The sequence of this T cell receptor beta chain was determined in a study of neurological immune-mediated disorders (dated by TCRdb to between 2018 and 2020). As for the study more broadly: Among the roughly 35 multiple sclerosis patients, around 31 had relapsing-remitting MS and 3 had secondary progressive MS. The cohort included 60 to 75 subjects: approximately 15 with HAM/TSP, roughly 35 with multiple sclerosis, and some 20 healthy controls. Peripheral blood TCR-beta repertoires from HTLV-I-associated myelopathy (HAM/TSP) patients, multiple sclerosis patients and healthy controls were compared by UMI-based sequencing. The roughly 100 TCR-beta libraries covered PBMC samples along with longitudinal samples, technical triplicates, and paired sorted CD4+ and CD8+ T-cell subsets. Summary of the overall study and its limitations: No association of the MS cluster with clinical or MRI features was observed, and the need for larger cohorts was stated by the authors. The highest TCR clonal expansion was observed in HAM/TSP patients, whereas the lowest was observed in MS patients, even when compared with healthy controls. In phylogenetic analysis, the repertoires of 18 of 34 MS patients grouped into a cluster of related CDR3 sequences, which suggests a possible signature at the repertoire level. No identical CDR3 amino acid sequences were shared among expanded clones across subjects, suggesting private TCR-beta repertoires in all groups.

Trimming takes 2 bases from V and 5 bases from J, and the germline ends sit 15 bases apart. The germline V gene (reference sequence) sets CDR1 to DFQATT and CDR2 to SNEGSKA. The CDR3 runs 14 amino acids, cysteine and phenylalanine included. The read is trimmed to its CDR3 DNA, 42 bases read in frame from base 1. To synthesize cDNA, template-switch 5'RACE was performed with a primer carrying a 10-nucleotide random unique molecular identifier so that each TCR transcript was tagged. Over 180 million TCR-beta sequences, covering 15-18 subjects, were produced in each sequencing run. The RNeasy kit was used to extract total RNA. The KAPA Real-time Library Amplification kit was used to amplify TCR-beta VDJ regions with primers for the TCR constant region and the 5'RACE anchor. A first PCR added sample indexes and Illumina adaptors, after which a second PCR increased the library yield. The roughly 650 bp TCR product was size-selected on a 2% E-gel SizeSelection system after Ampure bead purification. Before pooling, library quality was assessed on a Bioanalyzer, concentration was determined with Qubit, and library quantification was performed with the Kapa Library Quantification kit. An Illumina HiSeq 2500 was used to sequence the libraries paired-end at 2 x 150 bp. To increase sequence diversity, about 25-30% phiX was spiked into each library pool. The study's processing was this. The UMI-based MiGEC pipeline processed quality-filtered reads and removed over 85% of raw TCR sequences during error correction. IMGT germline references were used for aligning VDJ genes, and each clonotype was defined as a unique CDR3 amino acid sequence together with its V-J genes. VDJtools evaluated clonal expansion, Shannon diversity and CDR3 relatedness (CalcPairwiseDistances, ClusterSamples); CLCbio workbench built phylogenetic trees. A clone was classed as expanded if it had 8 or more unique UMIs, a cutoff based on coefficient-of-variation modelling across technical triplicates. The public reads were run again by TCRdb, first through fastp at Q25 and then through MiXCR, and only productive beta chains were kept. Each entry merges the rows of one CDR3 protein and shows their most common DNA and genes. The V and J calls follow TCRdb's processing rather than the paper's. Here the sample has fewer than 85,000 distinct CDR3 sequences; roughly 4.7% occur a single time. About 2% of the sample is taken by the ten largest.

This clonotype was found many times. The target of this receptor is not known. No much larger clone is present one base from it, and per-base qualities are unavailable. For the unsorted PBMC libraries, 2 million PBMCs were stored in RNAlater at -80 degrees C until RNA extraction and were used to generate the libraries. The multiple sclerosis patients were enrolled in a US clinical protocol that evaluated disease progression with magnetic resonance imaging. PBMCs were separated from peripheral blood using Ficoll-Hypaque density gradient centrifugation and then cryopreserved in liquid nitrogen. Sequencing was performed on PBMCs. The chain is assembled from TRBV20-1 and TRBJ1-1; a tentative D call is TRBD1 (6 bases match). This clonotype was obtained from a woman in her 30s with multiple sclerosis. Read as DNA, the sequence is TGCAGTGCTAGACTCCCGCGAGGGGGTACTGAAGCTTTCTTT. Its coded protein is CSARLPRGGTEAFF.